This T cell receptor (beta chain) was sequenced in a study of blood T cell repertoires in COVID-19. Libraries were prepared by immunoSEQ multiplex PCR; TCRdb keeps only in-frame clonotypes and omits some of them. The sample yields some 120,000 clones, approximately 90% seen once. Germline values: CDR1 MDHEN, CDR2 SYDVKM. V lost 5 bases and J lost 1; bases outside the gene matches: 4. This CDR3 is built from 14 residues. The chain couples TRBV28 to TRBJ2-7, with 8 bases identical to TRBD1. Sequenced input: peripheral blood. The source is a human donor with acute or convalescent COVID-19. The donor label of this sample is uncertain. DNA for the CDR3: TGTGCCAGCAGTCGGACAGGGATTTCCTACGAGCAGTACTTC. Its protein is CASSRTGISYEQYF.